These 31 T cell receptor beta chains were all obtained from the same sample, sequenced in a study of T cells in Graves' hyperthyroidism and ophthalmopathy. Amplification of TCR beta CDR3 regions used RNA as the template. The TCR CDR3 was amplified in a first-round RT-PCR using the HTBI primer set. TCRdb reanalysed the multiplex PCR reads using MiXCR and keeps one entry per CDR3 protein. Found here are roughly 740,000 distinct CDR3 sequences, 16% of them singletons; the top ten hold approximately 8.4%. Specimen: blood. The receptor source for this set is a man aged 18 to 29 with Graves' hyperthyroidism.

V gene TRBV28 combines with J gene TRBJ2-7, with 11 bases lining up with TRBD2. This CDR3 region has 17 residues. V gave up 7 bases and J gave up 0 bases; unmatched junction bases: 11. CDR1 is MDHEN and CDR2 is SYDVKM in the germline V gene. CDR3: CASISGTSGFPSYEQYF. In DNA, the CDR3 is TGTGCCAGCATCTCTGGGACTAGCGGTTTTCCCTCCTACGAGCAGTACTTC. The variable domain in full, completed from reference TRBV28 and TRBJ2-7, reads DVKVTQSSRYLVKRTGEKVFLECVQDMDHENMFWYRQDPGLGLRLIYFSYDVKMKEKGDIPEGYSVSREKKERFSLILESASTNQTSMYLCASISGTSGFPSYEQYFGPGTRLTVT.

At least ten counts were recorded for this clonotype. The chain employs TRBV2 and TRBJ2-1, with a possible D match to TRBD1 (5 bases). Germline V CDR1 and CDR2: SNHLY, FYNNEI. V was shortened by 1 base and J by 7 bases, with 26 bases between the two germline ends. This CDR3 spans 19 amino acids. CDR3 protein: CASSEESPQGSAYGNEQFF. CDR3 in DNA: TGTGCCAGCAGTGAAGAATCTCCTCAGGGCTCGGCTTACGGGAATGAGCAGTTCTTC. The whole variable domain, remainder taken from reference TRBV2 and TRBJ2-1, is EPEVTQTPSHQVTQMGQEVILRCVPISNHLYFYWYRQILGQKVEFLVSFYNNEISEKSEIFDDQFSVERPDGSNFTLKIRSTKLEDSAMYFCASSEESPQGSAYGNEQFFGPGTRLTVL.

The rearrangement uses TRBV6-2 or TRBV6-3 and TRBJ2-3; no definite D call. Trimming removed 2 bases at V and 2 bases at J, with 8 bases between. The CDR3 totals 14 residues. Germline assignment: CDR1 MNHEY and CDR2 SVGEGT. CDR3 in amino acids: CASSYEQFTDTQYF. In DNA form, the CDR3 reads TGTGCCAGCAGTTACGAGCAGTTCACAGATACGCAGTATTTT.

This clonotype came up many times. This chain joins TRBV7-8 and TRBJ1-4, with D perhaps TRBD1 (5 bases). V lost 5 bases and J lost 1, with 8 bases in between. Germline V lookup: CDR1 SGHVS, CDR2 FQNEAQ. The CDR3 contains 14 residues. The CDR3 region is CASSPQGTNEKLFF. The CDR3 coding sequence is TGTGCCAGCAGCCCTCAGGGAACTAATGAAAAACTGTTTTTT.

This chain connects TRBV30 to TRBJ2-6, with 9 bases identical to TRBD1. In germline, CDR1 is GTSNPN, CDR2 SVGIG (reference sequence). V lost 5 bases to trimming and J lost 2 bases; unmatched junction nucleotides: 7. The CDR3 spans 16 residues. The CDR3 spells CAWLGTGLTGANVLTF. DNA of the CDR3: TGTGCCTGGTTGGGGACAGGGTTAACTGGGGCCAACGTCCTGACTTTC.

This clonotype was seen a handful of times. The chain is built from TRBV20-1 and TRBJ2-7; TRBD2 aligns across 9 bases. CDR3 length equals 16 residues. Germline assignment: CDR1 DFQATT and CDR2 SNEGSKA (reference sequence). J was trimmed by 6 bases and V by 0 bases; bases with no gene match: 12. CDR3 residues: CSARDGRLGLAGEQYF. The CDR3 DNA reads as TGCAGTGCTAGAGATGGTCGTCTGGGACTAGCTGGCGAGCAGTACTTC.

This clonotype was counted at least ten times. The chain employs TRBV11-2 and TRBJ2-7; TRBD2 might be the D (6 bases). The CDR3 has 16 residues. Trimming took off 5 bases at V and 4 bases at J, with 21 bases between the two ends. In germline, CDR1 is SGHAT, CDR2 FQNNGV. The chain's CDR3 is CASSPLLGGSRYEQYF. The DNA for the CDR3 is TGTGCCAGCAGCCCCCTCCTTGGGGGGAGTCGGTACGAGCAGTACTTC.

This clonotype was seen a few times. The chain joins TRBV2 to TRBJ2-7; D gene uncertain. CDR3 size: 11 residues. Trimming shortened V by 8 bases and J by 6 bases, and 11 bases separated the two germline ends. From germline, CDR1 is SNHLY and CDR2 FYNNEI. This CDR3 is CASLYFTEQYF. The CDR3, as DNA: TGTGCCAGCCTATACTTTACCGAGCAGTACTTC.

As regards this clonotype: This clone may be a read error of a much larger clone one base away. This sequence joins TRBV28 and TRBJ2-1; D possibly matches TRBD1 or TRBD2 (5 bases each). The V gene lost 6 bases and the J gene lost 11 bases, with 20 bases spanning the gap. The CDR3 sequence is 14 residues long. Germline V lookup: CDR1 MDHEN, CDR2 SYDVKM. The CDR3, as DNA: TGTGCCAGCAGACTCGGGCAGCGGACATACAAGCAGTTCTTC. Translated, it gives CASRLGQRTYKQFF.

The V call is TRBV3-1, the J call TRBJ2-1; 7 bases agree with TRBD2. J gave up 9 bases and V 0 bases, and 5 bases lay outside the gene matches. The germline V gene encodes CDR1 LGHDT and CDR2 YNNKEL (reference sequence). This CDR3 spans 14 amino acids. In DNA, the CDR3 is TGTGCCAGCAGCCAAGATAGGGGAGGGACTGAGCAGTTCTTC. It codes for CASSQDRGGTEQFF.

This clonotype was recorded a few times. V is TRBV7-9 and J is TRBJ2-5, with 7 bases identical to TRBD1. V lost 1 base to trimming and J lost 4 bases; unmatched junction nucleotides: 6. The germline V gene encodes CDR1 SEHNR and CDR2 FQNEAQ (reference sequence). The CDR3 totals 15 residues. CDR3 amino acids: CASSLVQGGPETQYF. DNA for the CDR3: TGTGCCAGCAGCTTAGTGCAAGGGGGCCCAGAGACCCAGTACTTC.

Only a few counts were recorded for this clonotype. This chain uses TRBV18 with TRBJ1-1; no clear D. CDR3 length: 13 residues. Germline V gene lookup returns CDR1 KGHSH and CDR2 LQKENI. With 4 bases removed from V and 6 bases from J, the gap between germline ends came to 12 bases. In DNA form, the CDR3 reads TGTGCCAGCTCACGGCCCAACGCCGCTGAAGCTTTCTTT. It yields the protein CASSRPNAAEAFF.

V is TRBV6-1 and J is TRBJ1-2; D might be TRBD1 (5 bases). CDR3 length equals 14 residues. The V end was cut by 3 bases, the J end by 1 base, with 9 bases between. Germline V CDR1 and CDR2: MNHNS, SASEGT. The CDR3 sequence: CASSDRDFNYGYTF. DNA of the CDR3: TGTGCCAGCAGTGACAGGGACTTTAACTATGGCTACACCTTC.

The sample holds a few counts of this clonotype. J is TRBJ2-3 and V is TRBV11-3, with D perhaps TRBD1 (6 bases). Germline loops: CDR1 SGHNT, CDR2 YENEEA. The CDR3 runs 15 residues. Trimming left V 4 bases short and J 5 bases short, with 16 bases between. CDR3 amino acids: CASSSLGGDKDTQYF. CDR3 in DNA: TGTGCCAGCAGCTCCCTTGGTGGGGACAAAGATACGCAGTATTTT.

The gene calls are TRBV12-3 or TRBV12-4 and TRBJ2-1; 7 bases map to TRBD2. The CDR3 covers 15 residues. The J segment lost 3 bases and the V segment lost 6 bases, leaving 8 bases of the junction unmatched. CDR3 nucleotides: TGTGCCAGCAGCCTGGGCCGGGGGGTCTACAATGAGCAGTTCTTC. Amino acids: CASSLGRGVYNEQFF.

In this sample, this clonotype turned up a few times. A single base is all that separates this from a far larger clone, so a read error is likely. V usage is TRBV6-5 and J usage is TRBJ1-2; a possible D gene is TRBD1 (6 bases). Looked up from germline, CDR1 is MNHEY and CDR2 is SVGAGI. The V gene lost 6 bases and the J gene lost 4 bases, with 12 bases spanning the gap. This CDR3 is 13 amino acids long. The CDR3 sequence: CASSLQGTYGYTF. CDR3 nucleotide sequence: TGTGCCAGCAGCTTACAGGGAACCTATGGCTACACCTTC.

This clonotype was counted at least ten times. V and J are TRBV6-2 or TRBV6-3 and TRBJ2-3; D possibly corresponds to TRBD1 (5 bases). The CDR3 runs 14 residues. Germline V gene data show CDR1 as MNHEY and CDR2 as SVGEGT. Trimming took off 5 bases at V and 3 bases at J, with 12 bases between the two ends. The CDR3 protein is CASSQTVMTDTQYF. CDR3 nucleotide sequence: TGTGCCAGCAGTCAGACAGTCATGACAGATACGCAGTATTTT.

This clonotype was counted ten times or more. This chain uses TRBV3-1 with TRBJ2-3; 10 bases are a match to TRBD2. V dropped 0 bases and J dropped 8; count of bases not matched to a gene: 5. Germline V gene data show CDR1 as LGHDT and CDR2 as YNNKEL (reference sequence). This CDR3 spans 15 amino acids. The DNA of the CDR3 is TGTGCCAGCAGCCAAGAGCCTAGCGGGAGAGGTACGCAGTATTTT. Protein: CASSQEPSGRGTQYF.

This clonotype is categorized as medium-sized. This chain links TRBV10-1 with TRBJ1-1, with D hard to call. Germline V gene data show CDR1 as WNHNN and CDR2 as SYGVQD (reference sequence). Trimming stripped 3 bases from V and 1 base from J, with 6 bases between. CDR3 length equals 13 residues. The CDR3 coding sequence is TGCGCCAGCAGTGAAACCCAGAACACTGAAGCTTTCTTT. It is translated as CASSETQNTEAFF.

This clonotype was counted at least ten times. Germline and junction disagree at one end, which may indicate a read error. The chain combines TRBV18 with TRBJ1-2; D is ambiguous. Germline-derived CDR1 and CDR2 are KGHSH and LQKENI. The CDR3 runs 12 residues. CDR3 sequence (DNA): TGTGCCAGCTCTCCACGTGATCTTGGCTACACCTTC. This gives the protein CASSPRDLGYTF.

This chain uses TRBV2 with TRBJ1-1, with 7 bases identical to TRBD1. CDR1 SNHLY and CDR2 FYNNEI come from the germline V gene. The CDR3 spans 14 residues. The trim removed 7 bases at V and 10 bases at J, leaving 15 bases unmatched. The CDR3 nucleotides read TGTGCCAGCACCAAACAGGGGCCGGTAGTCAGAGCTTTCTTT. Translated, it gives CASTKQGPVVRAFF.

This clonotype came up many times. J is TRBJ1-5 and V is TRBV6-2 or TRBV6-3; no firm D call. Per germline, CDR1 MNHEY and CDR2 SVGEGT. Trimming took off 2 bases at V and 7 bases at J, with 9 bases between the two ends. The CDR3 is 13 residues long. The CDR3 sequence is CASSYGIRQPQHF. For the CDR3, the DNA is TGTGCCAGCAGTTACGGCATCCGGCAGCCCCAGCATTTT.

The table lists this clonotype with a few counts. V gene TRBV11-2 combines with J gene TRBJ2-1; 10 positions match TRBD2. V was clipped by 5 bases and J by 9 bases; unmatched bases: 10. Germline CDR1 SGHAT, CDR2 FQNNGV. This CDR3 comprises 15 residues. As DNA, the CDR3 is TGTGCCAGCAGCGCCGCGGGACTAGCGAGCAGTGAGCAGTTCTTC. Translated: CASSAAGLASSEQFF.

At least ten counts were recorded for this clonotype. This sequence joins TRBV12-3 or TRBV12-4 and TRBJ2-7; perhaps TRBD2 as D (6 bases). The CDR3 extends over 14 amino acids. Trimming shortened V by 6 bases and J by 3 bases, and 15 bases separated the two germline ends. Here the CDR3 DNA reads TGTGCCAGCAGCTCCGGGACTTTCATCTACGAGCAGTACTTC. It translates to CASSSGTFIYEQYF.

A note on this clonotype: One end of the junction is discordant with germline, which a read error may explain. The CDR3 here is CVSSPQGALSYEQYF. DNA of the CDR3: TGTGTCAGCTCACCACAGGGAGCCCTCTCCTACGAGCAGTACTTC. The V and J genes are TRBV18 and TRBJ2-7; tentative D call: TRBD1 (6 bases). CDR1 and CDR2 from the germline V gene are KGHSH and LQKENI. CDR3 length equals 15 residues.

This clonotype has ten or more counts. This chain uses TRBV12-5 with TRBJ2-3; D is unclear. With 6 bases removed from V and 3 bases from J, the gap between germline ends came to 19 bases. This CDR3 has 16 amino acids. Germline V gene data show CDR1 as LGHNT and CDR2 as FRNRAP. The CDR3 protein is CASGGTPGLGTDTQYF. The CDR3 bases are TGTGCTAGTGGGGGTACCCCGGGTCTGGGTACAGATACGCAGTATTTT.

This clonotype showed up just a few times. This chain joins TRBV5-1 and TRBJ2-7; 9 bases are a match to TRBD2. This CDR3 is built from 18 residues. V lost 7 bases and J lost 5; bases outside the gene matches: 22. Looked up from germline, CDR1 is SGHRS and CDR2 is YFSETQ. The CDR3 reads CASHQRRVRGRATHEQYF. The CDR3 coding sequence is TGCGCCAGCCACCAGCGGAGGGTTCGCGGGAGGGCAACTCACGAGCAGTACTTC.

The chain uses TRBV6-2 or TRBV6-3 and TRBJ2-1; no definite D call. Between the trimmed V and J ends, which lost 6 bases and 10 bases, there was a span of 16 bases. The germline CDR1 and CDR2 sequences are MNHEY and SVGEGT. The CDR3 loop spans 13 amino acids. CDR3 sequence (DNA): TGTGCCAGCAGCACCCGGGCCGCCGGGGAGCAGTTCTTC. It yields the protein CASSTRAAGEQFF.

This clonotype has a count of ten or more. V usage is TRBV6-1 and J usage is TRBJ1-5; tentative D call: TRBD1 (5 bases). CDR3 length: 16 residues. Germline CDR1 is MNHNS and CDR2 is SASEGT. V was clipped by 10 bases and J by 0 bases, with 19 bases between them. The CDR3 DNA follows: TGTGCCACCAAAGCCTCAGCGGGGCATAGCAATCAGCCCCAGCATTTT. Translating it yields CATKASAGHSNQPQHF.

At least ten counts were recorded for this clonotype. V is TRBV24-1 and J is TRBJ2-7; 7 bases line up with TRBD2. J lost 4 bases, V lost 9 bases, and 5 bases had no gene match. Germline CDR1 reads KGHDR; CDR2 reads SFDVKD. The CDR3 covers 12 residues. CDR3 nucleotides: TGTGCCACCGGAATGGGGGGGTACGAGCAGTACTTC. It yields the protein CATGMGGYEQYF.

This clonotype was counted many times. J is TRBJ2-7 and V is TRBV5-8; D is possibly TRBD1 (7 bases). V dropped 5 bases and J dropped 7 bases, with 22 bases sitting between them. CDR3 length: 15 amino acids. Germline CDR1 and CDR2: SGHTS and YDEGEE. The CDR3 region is CASRYGTAGHLEQYF. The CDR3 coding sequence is TGTGCCAGCAGATACGGGACAGCGGGTCACTTGGAGCAGTACTTC.